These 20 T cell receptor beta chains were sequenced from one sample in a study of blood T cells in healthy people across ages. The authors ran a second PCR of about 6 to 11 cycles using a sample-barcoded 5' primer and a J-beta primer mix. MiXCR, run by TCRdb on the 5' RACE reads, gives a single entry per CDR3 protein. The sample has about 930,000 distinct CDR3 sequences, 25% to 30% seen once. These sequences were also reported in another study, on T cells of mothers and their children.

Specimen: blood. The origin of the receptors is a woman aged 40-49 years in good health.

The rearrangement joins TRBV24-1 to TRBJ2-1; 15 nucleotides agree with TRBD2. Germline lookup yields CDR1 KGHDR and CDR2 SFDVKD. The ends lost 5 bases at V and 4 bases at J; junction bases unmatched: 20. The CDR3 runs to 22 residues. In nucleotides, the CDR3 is TGTGCCACCAGTGCCGTTACCAACAGGGCCGGGACTAGCGGGGGGTCATACAATGAGCAGTTCTTC. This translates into CATSAVTNRAGTSGGSYNEQFF.

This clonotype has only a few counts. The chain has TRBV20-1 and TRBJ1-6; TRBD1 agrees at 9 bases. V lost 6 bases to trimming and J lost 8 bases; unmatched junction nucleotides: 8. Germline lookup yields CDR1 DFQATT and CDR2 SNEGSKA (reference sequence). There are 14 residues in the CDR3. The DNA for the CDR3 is TGCAGTGCCCCGGGACAGGGAATTTATTCACCCCTCCACTTT. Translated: CSAPGQGIYSPLHF.

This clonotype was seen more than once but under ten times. The CDR3 bases are TGTGCCAGCAGTTGGGACGGTGCTAGCGGCCCCCAAGAGACCCAGTACTTC. This codes for CASSWDGASGPQETQYF. This chain joins TRBV28 and TRBJ2-5, with TRBD2 matching 7 bases. CDR3 length: 17 residues. The germline V gene encodes CDR1 MDHEN and CDR2 SYDVKM. Germline trimming cut 4 bases from V and 1 base from J; bases unmatched to any gene: 12. The full variable domain, with the rest looked up from reference TRBV28 and TRBJ2-5, is DVKVTQSSRYLVKRTGEKVFLECVQDMDHENMFWYRQDPGLGLRLIYFSYDVKMKEKGDIPEGYSVSREKKERFSLILESASTNQTSMYLCASSWDGASGPQETQYFGPGTRLLVL.

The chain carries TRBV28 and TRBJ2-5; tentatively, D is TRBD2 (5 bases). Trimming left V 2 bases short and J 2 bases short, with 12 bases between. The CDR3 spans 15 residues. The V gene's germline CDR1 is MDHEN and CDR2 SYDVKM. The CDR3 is CASSLGPPGQETQYF. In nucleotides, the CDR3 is TGTGCCAGCAGTTTAGGGCCCCCGGGGCAAGAGACCCAGTACTTC.

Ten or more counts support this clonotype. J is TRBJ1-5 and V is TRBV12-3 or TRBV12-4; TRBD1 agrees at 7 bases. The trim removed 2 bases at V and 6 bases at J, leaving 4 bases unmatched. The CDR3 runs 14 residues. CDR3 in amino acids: CASSLSGGIQPQHF. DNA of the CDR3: TGTGCCAGCAGTTTATCAGGGGGTATTCAGCCCCAGCATTTT.

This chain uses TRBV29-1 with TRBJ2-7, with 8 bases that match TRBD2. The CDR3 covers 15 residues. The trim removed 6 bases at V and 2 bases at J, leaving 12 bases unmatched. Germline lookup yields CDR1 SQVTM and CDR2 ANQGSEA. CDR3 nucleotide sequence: TGCAGCGTCCAAGGGGCCGGACTAGCTACCTACGAGCAGTACTTC. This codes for CSVQGAGLATYEQYF.

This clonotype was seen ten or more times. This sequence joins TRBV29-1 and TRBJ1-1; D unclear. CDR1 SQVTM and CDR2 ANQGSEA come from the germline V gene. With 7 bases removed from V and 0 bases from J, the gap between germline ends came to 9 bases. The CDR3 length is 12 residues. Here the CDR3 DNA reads TGCAGCGCTTATCATATGAACACTGAAGCTTTCTTT. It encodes CSAYHMNTEAFF.

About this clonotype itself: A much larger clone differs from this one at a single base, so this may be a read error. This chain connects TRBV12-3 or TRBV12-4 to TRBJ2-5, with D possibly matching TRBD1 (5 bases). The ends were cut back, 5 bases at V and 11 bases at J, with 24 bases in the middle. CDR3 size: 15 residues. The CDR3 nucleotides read TGTGCCAGCAGTATGGGGCTGAGCTCCTACAATGAGCAGTACTTC. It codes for CASSMGLSSYNEQYF.

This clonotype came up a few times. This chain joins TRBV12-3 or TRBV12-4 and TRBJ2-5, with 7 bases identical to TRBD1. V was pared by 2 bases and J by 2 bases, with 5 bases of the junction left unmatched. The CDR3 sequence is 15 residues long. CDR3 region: CASSLRDRAQETQYF. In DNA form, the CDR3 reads TGTGCCAGCAGTTTAAGGGACAGAGCACAAGAGACCCAGTACTTC.

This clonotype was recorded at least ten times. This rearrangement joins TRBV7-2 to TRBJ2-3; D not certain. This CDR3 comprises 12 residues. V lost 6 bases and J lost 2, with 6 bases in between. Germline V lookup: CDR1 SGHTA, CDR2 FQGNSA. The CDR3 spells CASSFLTDTQYF. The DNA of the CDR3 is TGTGCCAGCAGTTTCCTCACAGATACGCAGTATTTT.

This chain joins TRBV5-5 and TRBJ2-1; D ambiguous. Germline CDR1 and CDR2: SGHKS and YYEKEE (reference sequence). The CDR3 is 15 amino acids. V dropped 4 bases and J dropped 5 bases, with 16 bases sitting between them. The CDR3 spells CASSLGPLTDNEQFF. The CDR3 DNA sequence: TGTGCCAGCAGCCTCGGACCTCTCACCGACAATGAGCAGTTCTTC. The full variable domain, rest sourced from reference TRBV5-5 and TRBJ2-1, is DAGVTQSPTHLIKTRGQQVTLRCSPISGHKSVSWYQQVLGQGPQFIFQYYEKEERGRGNFPDRFSARQFPNYSSELNVNALLLGDSALYLCASSLGPLTDNEQFFGPGTRLTVL.

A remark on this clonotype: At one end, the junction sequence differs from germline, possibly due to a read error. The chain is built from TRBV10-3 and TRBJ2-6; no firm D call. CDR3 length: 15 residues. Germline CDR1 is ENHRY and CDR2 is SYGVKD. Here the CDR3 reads CASSEASLGANVLTF. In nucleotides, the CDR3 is TGTGCCAGCAGTGAAGCCAGTCTGGGGGCCAACGTCCTGACTTTC.

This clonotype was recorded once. CDR3 sequence reads: CATSDSSGTVTGELFF. DNA of the CDR3: TGTGCCACCAGTGACAGCTCCGGGACAGTTACCGGGGAGCTGTTTTTT. This sequence joins TRBV24-1 and TRBJ2-2; the match to TRBD1 covers 7 bases. The CDR3 spans 16 residues. J gave up 5 bases and V 4 bases, and 9 bases lay outside the gene matches. Germline lookup yields CDR1 KGHDR and CDR2 SFDVKD.

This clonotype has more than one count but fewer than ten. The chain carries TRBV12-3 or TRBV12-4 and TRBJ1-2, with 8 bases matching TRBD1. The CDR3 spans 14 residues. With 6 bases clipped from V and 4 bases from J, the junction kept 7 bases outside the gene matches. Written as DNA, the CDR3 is TGTGCCAGCAGACTGACAGGGGTCGCCTATGGCTACACCTTC. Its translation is CASRLTGVAYGYTF.

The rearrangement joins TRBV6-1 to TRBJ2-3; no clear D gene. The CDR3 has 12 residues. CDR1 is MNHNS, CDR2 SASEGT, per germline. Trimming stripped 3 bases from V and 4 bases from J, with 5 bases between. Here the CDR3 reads CASSEVSDTQYF. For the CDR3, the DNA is TGTGCCAGCAGTGAGGTGTCAGATACGCAGTATTTT.

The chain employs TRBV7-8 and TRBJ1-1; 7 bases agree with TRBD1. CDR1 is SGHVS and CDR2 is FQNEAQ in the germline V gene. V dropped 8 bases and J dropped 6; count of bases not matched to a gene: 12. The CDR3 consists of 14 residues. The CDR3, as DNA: TGTGCCAGCCCGGGGGGAGGGGGCGGGTCTGAAGCTTTCTTT. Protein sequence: CASPGGGGGSEAFF.

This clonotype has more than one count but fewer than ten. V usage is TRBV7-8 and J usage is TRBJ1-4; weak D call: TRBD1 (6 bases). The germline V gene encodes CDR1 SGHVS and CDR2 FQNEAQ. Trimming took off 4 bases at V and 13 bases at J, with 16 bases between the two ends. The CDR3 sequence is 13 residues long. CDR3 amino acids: CASSSHGQRLLFF. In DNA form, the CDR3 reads TGTGCCAGCAGCTCTCACGGACAGAGACTACTGTTTTTT.

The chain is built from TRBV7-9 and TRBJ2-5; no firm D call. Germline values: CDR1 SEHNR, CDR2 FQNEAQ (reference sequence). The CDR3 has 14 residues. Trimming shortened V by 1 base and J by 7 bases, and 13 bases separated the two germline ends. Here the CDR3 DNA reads TGTGCCAGCAGCTTAGAACCTGTGATGGGGACCCAGTACTTC. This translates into CASSLEPVMGTQYF.

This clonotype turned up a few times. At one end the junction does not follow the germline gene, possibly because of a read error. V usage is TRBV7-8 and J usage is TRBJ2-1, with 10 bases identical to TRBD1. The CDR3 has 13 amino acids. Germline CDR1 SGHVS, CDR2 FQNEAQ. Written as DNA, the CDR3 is TGTGCCAGCAGCCAGGACAGGGGGAATGAGCAGGTCTTC. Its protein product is CASSQDRGNEQVF.

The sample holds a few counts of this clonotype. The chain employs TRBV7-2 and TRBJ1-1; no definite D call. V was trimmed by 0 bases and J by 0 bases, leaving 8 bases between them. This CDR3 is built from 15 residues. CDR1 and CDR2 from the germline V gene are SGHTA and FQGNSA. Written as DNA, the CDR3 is TGTGCCAGCAGCTTAGCCTCCGGGCTGAACACTGAAGCTTTCTTT. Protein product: CASSLASGLNTEAFF.